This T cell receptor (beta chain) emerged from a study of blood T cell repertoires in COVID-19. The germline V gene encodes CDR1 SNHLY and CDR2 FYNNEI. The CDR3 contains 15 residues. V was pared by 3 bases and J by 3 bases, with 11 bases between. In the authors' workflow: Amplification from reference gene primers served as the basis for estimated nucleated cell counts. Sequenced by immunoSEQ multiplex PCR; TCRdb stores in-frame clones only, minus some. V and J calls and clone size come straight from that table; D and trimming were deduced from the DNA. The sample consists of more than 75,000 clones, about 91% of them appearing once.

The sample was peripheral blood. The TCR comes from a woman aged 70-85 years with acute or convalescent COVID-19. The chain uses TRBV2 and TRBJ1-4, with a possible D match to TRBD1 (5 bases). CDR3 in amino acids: CASSDVRGSNEKLFF. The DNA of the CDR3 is TGTGCCAGCAGTGATGTCCGGGGGTCTAATGAAAAACTGTTTTTT.